This T cell receptor (beta chain) was retrieved from a study of identifying expanded T cells in peripheral blood. Collection occurred without any documented infections or immune events in donors. Study-wide findings and caveats: Variance in clone template counts between roughly 2-week samples significantly increased with total template count across all healthy donors.

For this clone: Its antigen remains unknown.

The protocol was immunoSEQ multiplex PCR, while the TCRdb copy is restricted to in-frame clones and leaves out a portion. The sample records approximately 120,000 clones, about nine tenths being singletons. The clonotype was recovered from a person aged 18 to 70 in good health. Material for sequencing was blood.

CDR3 DNA: TGTGCCAGCAGGCCGACGACGGCGATGAACACTGAAGCTTTCTTT. Translation gives CASRPTTAMNTEAFF. The rearrangement uses TRBV28 and TRBJ1-1, with D unresolved. The CDR3 runs 15 residues. CDR1 MDHEN and CDR2 SYDVKM come from the germline V gene. Trimming took off 6 bases at V and 0 bases at J, with 14 bases between the two ends.